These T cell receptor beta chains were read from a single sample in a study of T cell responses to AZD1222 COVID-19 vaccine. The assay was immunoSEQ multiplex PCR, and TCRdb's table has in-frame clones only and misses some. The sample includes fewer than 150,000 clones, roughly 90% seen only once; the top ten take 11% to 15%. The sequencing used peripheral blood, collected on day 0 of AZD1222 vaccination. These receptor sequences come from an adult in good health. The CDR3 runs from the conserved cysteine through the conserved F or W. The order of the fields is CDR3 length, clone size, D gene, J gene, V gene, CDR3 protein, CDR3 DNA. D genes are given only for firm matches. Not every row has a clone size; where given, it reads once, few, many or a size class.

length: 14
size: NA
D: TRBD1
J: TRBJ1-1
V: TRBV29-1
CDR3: CSVRKWDRGTEAFF
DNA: TGCAGCGTTAGGAAATGGGACAGGGGAACTGAAGCTTTCTTT

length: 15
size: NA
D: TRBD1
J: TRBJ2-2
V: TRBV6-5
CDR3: CASKQGTANTGELFF
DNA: TGTGCCAGCAAACAGGGGACCGCGAACACCGGGGAGCTGTTTTTT

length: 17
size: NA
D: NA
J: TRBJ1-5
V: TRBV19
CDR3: CASSISQGFTSNQPQHF
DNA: TGTGCCAGTAGTATTTCCCAGGGTTTTACGAGCAATCAGCCCCAGCATTTT

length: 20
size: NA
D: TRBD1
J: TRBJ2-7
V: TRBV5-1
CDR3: CASSSTIAGQVQRDGYEQYF
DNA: TGCGCCAGCAGCTCGACCATCGCCGGACAGGTCCAGAGAGACGGCTACGAGCAGTACTTC

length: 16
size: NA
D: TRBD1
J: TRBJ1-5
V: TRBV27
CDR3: CASSSQGGGGNQPQHF
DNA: TGTGCCAGCAGTTCGCAAGGGGGCGGCGGCAATCAGCCCCAGCATTTT

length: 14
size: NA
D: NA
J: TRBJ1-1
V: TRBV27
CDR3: CASSNLGENTEAFF
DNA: TGTGCCAGCAGTAATCTCGGGGAGAACACTGAAGCTTTCTTT

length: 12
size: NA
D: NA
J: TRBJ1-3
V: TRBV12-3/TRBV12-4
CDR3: CASSQNGNTIYF
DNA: TGTGCCAGCAGTCAAAACGGGAACACCATATATTTT

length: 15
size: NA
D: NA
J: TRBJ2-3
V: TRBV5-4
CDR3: CASSFRASSTDTQYF
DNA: TGTGCCAGCAGCTTTAGGGCGAGTAGCACAGATACGCAGTATTTT

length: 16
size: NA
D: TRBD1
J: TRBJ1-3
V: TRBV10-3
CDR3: CAIRDDGAGGGNTIYF
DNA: TGTGCCATCCGCGACGACGGGGCAGGGGGTGGAAACACCATATATTTT

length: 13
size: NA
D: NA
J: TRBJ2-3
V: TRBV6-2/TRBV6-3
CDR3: CASSPEFTDTQYF
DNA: TGTGCCAGCAGCCCAGAATTCACAGATACGCAGTATTTT

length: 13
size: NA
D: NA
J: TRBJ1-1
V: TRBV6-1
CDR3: CASSEWGAAEAFF
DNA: TGTGCCAGCAGTGAATGGGGGGCTGCTGAAGCTTTCTTT

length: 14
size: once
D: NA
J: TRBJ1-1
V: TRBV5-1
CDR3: CASSLGQVNTEAFF
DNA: TGCGCCAGCAGCTTAGGACAAGTGAACACTGAAGCTTTCTTT

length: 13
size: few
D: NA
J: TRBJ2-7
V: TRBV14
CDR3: CASSQAQFSEQYF
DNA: TGTGCCAGCAGTCAAGCTCAGTTCTCCGAGCAGTACTTC

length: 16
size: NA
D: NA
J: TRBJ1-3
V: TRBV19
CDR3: CASSTRDRFSGNTIYF
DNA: TGTGCCAGTAGTACCCGGGACCGTTTCTCTGGAAACACCATATATTTT

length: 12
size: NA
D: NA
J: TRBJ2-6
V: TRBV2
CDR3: CATITGANVLTF
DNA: TGTGCCACTATTACTGGGGCCAACGTCCTGACTTTC

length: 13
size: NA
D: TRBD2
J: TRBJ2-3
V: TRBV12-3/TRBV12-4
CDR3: CASSPSGGDTQYF
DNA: TGTGCCAGCAGTCCTAGCGGTGGAGATACGCAGTATTTT

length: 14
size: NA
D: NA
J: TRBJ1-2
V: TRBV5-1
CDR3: CASSLEYRNYGYTF
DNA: TGCGCCAGCAGCTTGGAGTACAGAAACTATGGCTACACCTTC

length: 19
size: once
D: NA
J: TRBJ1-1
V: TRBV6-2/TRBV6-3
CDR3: CASSYQPGTSRPMNTEAFF
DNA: TGTGCCAGCAGTTACCAACCCGGGACCTCACGGCCGATGAACACTGAAGCTTTCTTT

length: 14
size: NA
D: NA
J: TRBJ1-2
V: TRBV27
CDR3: CASSPGAGNYGYTF
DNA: TGTGCCAGCAGTCCCGGGGCAGGTAACTATGGCTACACCTTC

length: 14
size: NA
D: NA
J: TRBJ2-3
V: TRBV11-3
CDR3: CASSRGQPTDTQYF
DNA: TGTGCCAGCAGCCGCGGACAGCCCACAGATACGCAGTATTTT

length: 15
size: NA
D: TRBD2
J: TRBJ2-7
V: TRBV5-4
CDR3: CASSPTSGSHHEQYF
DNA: TGTGCCAGCAGCCCGACTAGCGGGAGTCACCACGAGCAGTACTTC

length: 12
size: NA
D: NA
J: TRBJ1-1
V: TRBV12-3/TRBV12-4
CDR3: CASSVGGAKAFF
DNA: TGTGCCAGCAGCGTGGGGGGGGCGAAGGCTTTCTTT

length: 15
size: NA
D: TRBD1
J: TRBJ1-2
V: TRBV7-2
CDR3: CASSYSGTGRYGYTF
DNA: TGTGCCAGCAGCTACTCAGGGACAGGGCGCTATGGCTACACCTTC

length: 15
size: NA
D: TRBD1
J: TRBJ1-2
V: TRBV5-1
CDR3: CASSLLLGQGAGYTF
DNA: TGCGCCAGCAGCTTACTCCTAGGACAGGGGGCGGGTTACACCTTC

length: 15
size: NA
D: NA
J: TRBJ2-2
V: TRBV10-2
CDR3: CASSEARVGTGELFF
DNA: TGCGCCAGCAGTGAGGCCAGGGTGGGCACCGGGGAGCTGTTTTTT